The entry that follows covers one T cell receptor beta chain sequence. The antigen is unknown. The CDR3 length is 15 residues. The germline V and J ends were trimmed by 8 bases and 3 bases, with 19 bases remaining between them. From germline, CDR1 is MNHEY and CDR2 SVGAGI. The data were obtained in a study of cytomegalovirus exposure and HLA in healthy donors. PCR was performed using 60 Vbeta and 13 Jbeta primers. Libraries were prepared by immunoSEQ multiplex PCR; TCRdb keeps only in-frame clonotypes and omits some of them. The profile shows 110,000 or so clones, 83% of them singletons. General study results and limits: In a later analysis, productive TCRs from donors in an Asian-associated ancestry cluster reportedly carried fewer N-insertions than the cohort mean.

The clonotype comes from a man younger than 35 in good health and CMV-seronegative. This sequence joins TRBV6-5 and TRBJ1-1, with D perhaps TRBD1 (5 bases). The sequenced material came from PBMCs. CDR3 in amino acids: CASLIRVNTHTEAFF. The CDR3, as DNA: TGTGCCAGCCTCATCAGGGTAAATACGCACACTGAAGCTTTCTTT.